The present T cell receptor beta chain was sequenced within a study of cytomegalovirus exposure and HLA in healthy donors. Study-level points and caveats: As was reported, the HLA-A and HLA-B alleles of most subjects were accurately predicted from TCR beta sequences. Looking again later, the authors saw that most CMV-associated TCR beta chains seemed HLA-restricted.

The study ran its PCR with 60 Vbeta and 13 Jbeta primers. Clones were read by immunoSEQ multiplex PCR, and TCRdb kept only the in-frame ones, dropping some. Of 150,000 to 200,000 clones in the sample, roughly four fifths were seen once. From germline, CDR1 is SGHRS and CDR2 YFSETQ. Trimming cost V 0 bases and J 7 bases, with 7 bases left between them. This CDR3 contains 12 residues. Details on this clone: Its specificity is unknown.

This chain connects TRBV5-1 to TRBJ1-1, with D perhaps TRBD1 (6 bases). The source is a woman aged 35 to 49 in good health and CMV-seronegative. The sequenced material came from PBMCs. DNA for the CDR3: TGCGCCAGCAGCTTGGCGGACAGTGAAGCTTTCTTT. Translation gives CASSLADSEAFF.